This TCR beta chain was identified in a study of blood T cell repertoires in COVID-19. The study recruited people aged about 18 to 95 years across more than 20 US areas. Categorization into cohorts depended on clinical history that participants reported. Method: immunoSEQ multiplex PCR; TCRdb's copy keeps in-frame clones and lacks some. Of over 200,000 clones listed, 90% are singletons. Germline V CDR1 and CDR2: LNHNV, YYDKDF (reference sequence). The V end was cut by 11 bases, the J end by 2 bases, with 12 bases between. The CDR3 runs 12 residues. This TCR derives from a man in his thirties or forties who had been exposed to COVID-19. The chain links TRBV15 to TRBJ1-2; unclear D gene. Sequencing was done on a sample of PBMCs or T cells enriched from blood (not recorded which). CDR3 protein: CALGPRNYGYTF. CDR3 nucleotide sequence: TGTGCCTTAGGCCCTAGGAACTATGGCTACACCTTC.